The next 23 T cell receptor beta chains were all read from a single sample in a study of CD8 T cells in Susac syndrome. After extraction with the RNeasy kit, roughly 0.45 to 1 ug of the RNA was reverse transcribed using random hexamers. MiXCR was run by TCRdb on the immunoSEQ multiplex PCR reads, yielding one entry per CDR3 protein. The profile shows some 240,000 distinct CDR3 sequences, 90% to 96% of them singletons. The sequenced material came from CD4+ T cells from PBMCs. The source is a human donor with Susac syndrome.

This rearrangement joins TRBV5-1 to TRBJ1-1; D not resolved. This CDR3 comprises 13 residues. Germline V gene data show CDR1 as SGHRS and CDR2 as YFSETQ. Trimming cost V 0 bases and J 6 bases, with 9 bases left between them. The CDR3 loop is CASSLVRPAEAFF. CDR3 coding DNA: TGCGCCAGCAGCTTGGTTCGGCCGGCTGAAGCTTTCTTT.

The J gene is TRBJ2-3, the V gene TRBV5-1, with D possibly TRBD2 on 5 matching bases. CDR1 SGHRS and CDR2 YFSETQ come from the germline V gene. Trimming removed 2 bases at V and 2 bases at J, with 9 bases between. The CDR3 contains 14 residues. The CDR3 spells CASSFGGYTDTQYF. The CDR3 DNA reads as TGCGCCAGCAGCTTCGGCGGGTACACAGATACGCAGTATTTT.

The rearrangement links TRBV5-1 to TRBJ2-7; D is perhaps TRBD2 (5 bases). The CDR3 totals 14 residues. V shed 4 bases and J shed 2 bases, with 13 bases lying between them. The germline V gene encodes CDR1 SGHRS and CDR2 YFSETQ. The CDR3: CASSDGNSPYEQYF. The DNA of the CDR3 is TGCGCCAGCAGCGACGGGAACAGCCCCTACGAGCAGTACTTC.

CDR3 protein: CASSPLSPDYNEQFF. In DNA form, the CDR3 reads TGTGCCAGCAGCCCGCTGTCACCGGACTACAATGAGCAGTTCTTC. This chain connects TRBV7-9 to TRBJ2-1; D uncertain. The length of the CDR3 is 15 residues. The ends were cut back, 5 bases at V and 3 bases at J, with 14 bases in the middle. Germline CDR1 and CDR2: SEHNR and FQNEAQ (reference sequence).

The chain recombines TRBV30 with TRBJ2-7; no reliable D call. Germline lookup yields CDR1 GTSNPN and CDR2 SVGIG (reference sequence). V lost 4 bases to trimming and J lost 2 bases, with 21 bases between them. The CDR3 consists of 16 residues. The CDR3, as DNA: TGTGCCTGGAAAGGCAGGCAACTTTCGCAACCCTACGAGCAGTACTTC. It codes for CAWKGRQLSQPYEQYF.

The chain links TRBV3-1 to TRBJ2-3; D ambiguous. The germline V gene encodes CDR1 LGHDT and CDR2 YNNKEL (reference sequence). V was clipped by 0 bases and J by 1 base, with 8 bases between them. CDR3 length: 15 amino acids. This chain's CDR3 is CASSQDWTGTDTQYF. The CDR3 bases are TGTGCCAGCAGCCAAGATTGGACGGGCACAGATACGCAGTATTTT.

The chain joins TRBV27 to TRBJ1-5, with unresolved D. The V gene's germline CDR1 is MNHEY and CDR2 SMNVEV (reference sequence). CDR3 length: 16 amino acids. Trimming shortened V by 5 bases and J by 3 bases, and 17 bases separated the two germline ends. CDR3 DNA sequence: TGTGCCAGCAGTCCATACGCGGTGACTGCCAATCAGCCCCAGCATTTT. This gives the protein CASSPYAVTANQPQHF.

The V and J genes are TRBV10-3 and TRBJ2-5; 8 bases are shared with TRBD1. Germline CDR1 and CDR2: ENHRY and SYGVKD. The V segment lost 4 bases and the J segment 4 bases; nucleotides outside the gene matches: 2. This CDR3 has 13 amino acids. Here the CDR3 DNA reads TGTGCCATCAGTGGACAGGGGAGAGAGACCCAGTACTTC. Translation: CAISGQGRETQYF.

This clonotype was seen once. The chain joins TRBV7-9 to TRBJ2-3; D is possibly TRBD1 (6 bases). Trimming cost V 5 bases and J 4 bases, with 13 bases left between them. The CDR3 totals 14 residues. Germline V gene data show CDR1 as SEHNR and CDR2 as FQNEAQ (reference sequence). The CDR3 region is CASSLSQGPDTQYF. CDR3 coding DNA: TGTGCCAGCAGCCTCTCTCAGGGGCCAGATACGCAGTATTTT.

The chain carries TRBV20-1 and TRBJ1-5, with D tentatively TRBD1 (6 bases). Looked up from germline, CDR1 is DFQATT and CDR2 is SNEGSKA (reference sequence). The CDR3 contains 16 residues. V gave up 6 bases and J gave up 6 bases, with 24 bases separating them. The CDR3 DNA follows: TGCAGTGCCACAAATCGGCCAGGGGCCGAGCGTCAGCCCCAGCATTTT. Protein product: CSATNRPGAERQPQHF.

The chain has TRBV30 and TRBJ2-7; D is possibly TRBD1 (6 bases). Germline V CDR1 and CDR2: GTSNPN, SVGIG (reference sequence). The CDR3 runs 12 residues. The DNA for the CDR3 is TGTGCTACAGCAACACAGGGCTACGAGCAGTACTTC. Translated: CATATQGYEQYF.

The chain links TRBV5-1 to TRBJ1-2; 7 bases line up with TRBD1. In germline, CDR1 is SGHRS, CDR2 YFSETQ. This CDR3 has 15 amino acids. V lost 3 bases to trimming and J lost 8 bases; unmatched junction nucleotides: 13. Here the CDR3 reads CASSSGQVPSGGYTF. The CDR3 DNA sequence: TGCGCCAGCAGCTCTGGACAGGTCCCGTCGGGAGGCTACACCTTC.

This chain joins TRBV20-1 and TRBJ1-2; D remains ambiguous. CDR3 length: 14 amino acids. CDR1 is DFQATT and CDR2 is SNEGSKA in the germline V gene (reference sequence). The ends were cut back, 0 bases at V and 9 bases at J, with 17 bases in the middle. CDR3 residues: CSARDPSAVGSYTF. CDR3 sequence (DNA): TGCAGTGCTAGAGATCCGTCGGCGGTCGGTAGCTACACCTTC.

The V and J genes are TRBV2 and TRBJ2-3, with D hard to call. This CDR3 is built from 15 residues. Germline V lookup: CDR1 SNHLY, CDR2 FYNNEI. V was pared by 4 bases and J by 1 base, with 12 bases between. The CDR3 sequence: CASSVGLGGTDTQYF. The CDR3 nucleotides read TGTGCCAGCAGTGTGGGCCTTGGGGGCACAGATACGCAGTATTTT.

The chain employs TRBV20-1 and TRBJ2-1, with D maybe TRBD2 (6 bases). Germline CDR1 reads DFQATT; CDR2 reads SNEGSKA (reference sequence). The CDR3 has 10 residues. V lost 2 bases, J lost 13 bases, and 9 bases lay in between. The DNA for the CDR3 is TGCAGTGCTAGACTAGCGAGCCAGTTCTTC. Its protein product is CSARLASQFF.

The chain employs TRBV12-3 or TRBV12-4 and TRBJ1-5, with a tentative D call TRBD1 (6 bases). The CDR3 loop spans 14 amino acids. The germline V and J ends were trimmed by 5 bases and 4 bases, with 12 bases remaining between them. As DNA, the CDR3 is TGTGCCAGCAGTCCACAGGGCCTTAATCAGCCCCAGCATTTT. It translates to CASSPQGLNQPQHF.

This clonotype was seen just once. J is TRBJ2-7 and V is TRBV21-1. TRBV21-1 has pseudogene status. This CDR3 comprises 13 residues. The CDR3 protein is CASSKDKSYEQYF. The CDR3 DNA sequence: TGTGCCAGCAGCAAAGATAAGTCCTACGAGCAGTACTTC.

V gene TRBV28 combines with J gene TRBJ1-2; no firm D call. V lost 4 bases and J lost 4, with 22 bases in between. CDR1 and CDR2 (germline): MDHEN, SYDVKM. This CDR3 is 17 amino acids long. CDR3 sequence reads: CASSSIPSRRLLYGYTF. CDR3 nucleotides: TGTGCCAGCAGTTCCATACCGAGCAGGCGGCTTCTCTATGGCTACACCTTC.

The chain combines TRBV30 with TRBJ2-7; TRBD1 might be the D (5 bases). Trimming removed 1 base from V and 1 base from J, with 11 bases in between. The CDR3 covers 14 residues. Germline values: CDR1 GTSNPN, CDR2 SVGIG (reference sequence). CDR3 residues: CAWSDRGASYEQYF. CDR3 sequence (DNA): TGTGCCTGGAGTGATAGGGGTGCTTCCTACGAGCAGTACTTC.

V gene TRBV9 combines with J gene TRBJ2-1; 10 nucleotides line up with TRBD2. CDR3 length equals 16 residues. The germline CDR1 and CDR2 sequences are SGDLS and YYNGEE. V shed 2 bases and J 8 bases; nucleotides not matched to a gene: 10. The CDR3 sequence is CASSVAPSGRNYEQFF. The CDR3 nucleotides are TGTGCCAGCAGCGTCGCACCTAGCGGGAGAAATTATGAGCAGTTCTTC.

The V call is TRBV12-3 or TRBV12-4, the J call TRBJ2-7, with a weak D call TRBD1 (6 bases). The CDR3 is 17 amino acids. V was pared by 3 bases and J by 1 base, with 19 bases between. The CDR3 nucleotides read TGTGCCAGCAGTTTTAGTCGGTTGCGTGACAGGTCCTACGAGCAGTACTTC. Translating gives CASSFSRLRDRSYEQYF.

The chain's CDR3 is CASSSKVASQETQYF. In nucleotides, the CDR3 is TGTGCCAGCAGTTCGAAGGTCGCCTCCCAAGAGACCCAGTACTTC. The rearrangement uses TRBV5-4 and TRBJ2-5; unclear D gene. From germline, CDR1 is SGHNT and CDR2 YYREEE (reference sequence). The CDR3 consists of 15 residues. Trimming stripped 5 bases from V and 1 base from J, with 15 bases between.

This chain joins TRBV28 and TRBJ2-3; D might be TRBD2 (6 bases). Germline V gene lookup returns CDR1 MDHEN and CDR2 SYDVKM. The CDR3 covers 15 residues. V was trimmed by 7 bases and J by 6 bases, leaving 20 bases between them. CDR3 sequence: CASTGDLSFVDTQYF. The CDR3, as DNA: TGTGCCAGCACGGGGGACTTAAGCTTTGTCGATACGCAGTATTTT.